One sample yielded the 26 T cell receptor beta chains listed below, sequenced in a study of regulatory T cells in long-lasting Graves disease. Time point defined: newly diagnosed GD, antithyroid drugs for less than 3 months. From PBMCs, RNA was extracted and then used to make the TCR library. Library construction for TCR beta used iRepertoire HTBI primers and Arm-PCR of CDR3 regions. In TCRdb, the multiplex PCR reads were re-called with MiXCR into one record per CDR3 protein. The table lists 500,000 or so distinct CDR3 sequences, roughly 15% of them singletons. A further study also used this sample, focusing on T cells in Graves' hyperthyroidism and ophthalmopathy.

This specimen consisted of peripheral blood mononuclear cells (PBMCs), obtained at new diagnosis, from a patient treated with antithyroid drugs. These receptors were obtained from a man aged 40-55 years with Graves disease.

As regards this clonotype: The junction and the germline gene differ at one end; a read error may be behind it. This rearrangement joins TRBV2 to TRBJ2-2, with unresolved D. Germline V gene sequence: CDR1 SNHLY, CDR2 FYNNEI. CDR3 length equals 16 residues. The CDR3: CATSDGRNSNTGELFF. The DNA of the CDR3 is TGTGCCACCAGTGATGGACGGAACTCGAACACCGGGGAGCTGTTTTTT. Full variable domain (missing parts from reference TRBV2 and TRBJ2-2): EPEVTQTPSHQVTQMGQEVILRCVPISNHLYFYWYRQILGQKVEFLVSFYNNEISEKSEIFDDQFSVERPDGSNFTLKIRSTKLEDSAMYFCATSDGRNSNTGELFFGEGSRLTVL.

This sequence joins TRBV6-9 and TRBJ1-4; D gene uncertain. This CDR3 has 14 residues. The germline CDR1 and CDR2 sequences are MNHGY and SVAAGI. The germline V and J ends were trimmed by 3 bases and 5 bases, with 10 bases remaining between them. This chain's CDR3 is CASSYGSGNEKLFF. The CDR3 nucleotides are TGTGCCAGCAGTTACGGGTCAGGAAATGAAAAACTGTTTTTT.

V is TRBV3-1 and J is TRBJ2-1; 13 nucleotides match TRBD2. This CDR3 comprises 15 residues. Germline V lookup: CDR1 LGHDT, CDR2 YNNKEL (reference sequence). With 2 bases clipped from V and 8 bases from J, the junction kept 3 bases outside the gene matches. CDR3 residues: CASSQTSGRADEQFF. DNA of the CDR3: TGTGCCAGCAGCCAAACTAGCGGGAGGGCCGATGAGCAGTTCTTC.

This clonotype was seen repeatedly, ten times or more. This rearrangement joins TRBV6-5 to TRBJ1-1; unclear D gene. The CDR3 covers 14 residues. The germline V gene encodes CDR1 MNHEY and CDR2 SVGAGI. V was pared by 2 bases and J by 0 bases, with 7 bases between. For the CDR3, the DNA is TGTGCCAGCAGTTACGGCCTCCTGAACACTGAAGCTTTCTTT. Its translation: CASSYGLLNTEAFF.

This clonotype is a singleton in its sample. Only one base separates this from a far larger clonotype, so it likely reflects a read error. The chain links TRBV12-3 or TRBV12-4 to TRBJ2-1, with D possibly matching TRBD1 (8 bases). Near its end, the DNA agrees better with TRBJ2-7, so the J call may be wrong. This CDR3 comprises 15 residues. In DNA, the CDR3 is TGTGGCAGCAGGCGGGGGACAGGTAACTCCTACGAGCAGTACTTC. Translated, it gives CGSRRGTGNSYEQYF.

This clonotype was seen a few times. The rearrangement links TRBV28 to TRBJ2-2, with 15 bases lining up with TRBD2. In germline, CDR1 is MDHEN, CDR2 SYDVKM. This CDR3 is built from 16 residues. J lost 6 bases, V lost 6 bases, and 5 bases had no gene match. In nucleotides, the CDR3 is TGTGCCAGCAGACCTCGGACTAGCGGGAGGGCCGGGGAGCTGTTTTTT. As protein: CASRPRTSGRAGELFF.

The J gene is TRBJ1-2, the V gene TRBV7-2; 7 bases fit TRBD1. The CDR3 spans 13 residues. Germline V gene sequence: CDR1 SGHTA, CDR2 FQGNSA. V trimming: 5 bases; J trimming: 6 bases; junction bases outside the gene matches: 6. The CDR3 sequence is CASSRTGADGYTF. The CDR3 DNA reads TGTGCCAGCAGCCGTACAGGGGCGGATGGCTACACCTTC.

Many counts were recorded for this clonotype. The chain is built from TRBV5-1 and TRBJ2-7, with D possibly being TRBD1 (6 bases). The V gene's germline CDR1 is SGHRS and CDR2 YFSETQ. Deletions cut 2 bases from V and 3 bases from J, with 12 bases between. This CDR3 has 14 residues. This CDR3 reads CASSLTGQSYEQYF. The CDR3 region has the DNA TGCGCCAGCAGCTTAACCGGACAGAGCTACGAGCAGTACTTC.

This clonotype was seen a handful of times. This sequence joins TRBV6-1 and TRBJ2-5; a weak D match, TRBD2 (5 bases). Per germline, CDR1 MNHNS and CDR2 SASEGT. CDR3 length: 16 amino acids. Trimming took off 5 bases at V and 3 bases at J, with 19 bases between the two ends. CDR3 sequence (DNA): TGTGCCAGCAGTCACCCCATAACTAGATGGGAAGAGACCCAGTACTTC. Its protein product is CASSHPITRWEETQYF.

The gene calls are TRBV4-1 and TRBJ2-1; the match to TRBD2 covers 11 bases. The J call may be mistaken, given a closer DNA end match to TRBJ2-5. The CDR3 extends over 15 amino acids. CDR1 MGHRA and CDR2 YSYEKL come from the germline V gene. For the CDR3, the DNA is TGCGCCAGCAGCCAAACTAGCGGGAGTGGAGAGACCCAGTACTTC. Protein sequence: CASSQTSGSGETQYF.

The table lists this clonotype with many counts. The chain combines TRBV10-3 with TRBJ1-1, with D hard to call. The CDR3 is made up of 14 amino acids. Germline CDR1 reads ENHRY; CDR2 reads SYGVKD. V shed 4 bases and J shed 0 bases, with 9 bases lying between them. The CDR3 nucleotides are TGTGCCATCAGTGCTACGGCCATGAACACTGAAGCTTTCTTT. This translates into CAISATAMNTEAFF.

On this clonotype: A much larger clone lies one base from this, so it may be a read error. This chain joins TRBV28 and TRBJ2-7, with 9 bases lining up with TRBD1. The germline gives CDR1 MDHEN, CDR2 SYDVKM. This CDR3 spans 17 amino acids. This CDR3 reads CASNYAPAGTGSYERYF. The DNA of the CDR3 is TGTGCCAGCAATTACGCTCCGGCCGGGACAGGGTCCTACGAGCGGTACTTC.

This clonotype was observed a handful of times. This chain uses TRBV19 with TRBJ2-5; TRBD2 agrees at 9 bases. Germline trimming cut 3 bases from V and 0 bases from J; bases unmatched to any gene: 5. Germline loops: CDR1 LNHDA, CDR2 SQIVND (reference sequence). This CDR3 contains 16 residues. The DNA for the CDR3 is TGTGCCAGTAGTATCGTCTCTAGCGGGGACCAAGAGACCCAGTACTTC. It specifies CASSIVSSGDQETQYF.

This clonotype was observed a few times. The chain carries TRBV5-4 and TRBJ2-2; 10 bases line up with TRBD2. The CDR3 is made up of 17 amino acids. V shed 1 base and J 7 bases; nucleotides not matched to a gene: 10. CDR1 is SGHNT, CDR2 YYREEE, per germline (reference sequence). The DNA of the CDR3 is TGTGCCAGCAGCTTGACTCGGCCTAGCGGGAGTTTCGGGGAGCTGTTTTTT. Protein sequence: CASSLTRPSGSFGELFF.

This clonotype was recorded at least ten times. The CDR3 reads CASRFSSSYEQYF. The CDR3 nucleotides read TGTGCCAGCAGGTTCTCCAGCTCCTACGAGCAGTACTTC. V gene TRBV28 combines with J gene TRBJ2-7; D is uncertain. Germline lookup yields CDR1 MDHEN and CDR2 SYDVKM. The CDR3 contains 13 residues. V shed 6 bases and J shed 0 bases, with 9 bases lying between them.

This clonotype showed up just a few times. The chain links TRBV6-2 or TRBV6-3 to TRBJ2-7, with D uncertain. The germline V gene has CDR1 MNHEY and CDR2 SVGEGT. The CDR3 is 13 residues long. Trimming shortened V by 5 bases and J by 0 bases, and 8 bases separated the two germline ends. This chain's CDR3 is CASSDGNSYEQYF. The DNA of the CDR3 is TGTGCCAGCAGTGACGGCAACTCCTACGAGCAGTACTTC.

This sequence joins TRBV19 and TRBJ2-7; 9 bases are a match to TRBD2. V lost 11 bases, J lost 3 bases, and 14 bases stayed unmatched. This CDR3 has 15 residues. From germline, CDR1 is LNHDA and CDR2 SQIVND (reference sequence). This chain's CDR3 is CASSAGASGIYEQYF. CDR3 in DNA: TGTGCCTCCTCGGCAGGGGCTAGCGGGATCTACGAGCAGTACTTC.

At least ten counts were recorded for this clonotype. The chain recombines TRBV5-1 with TRBJ1-1; D is uncertain. Trimming took off 3 bases at V and 8 bases at J, with 11 bases between the two ends. Germline loops: CDR1 SGHRS, CDR2 YFSETQ. The CDR3 totals 12 residues. As DNA, the CDR3 is TGCGCCAGCAGCTCCGGTAGGCGCGAAGCTTTCTTT. It specifies CASSSGRREAFF.

Written as DNA, the CDR3 is TGTGCCAGCAGTCCTAGCGGGGCCCCCACAGATACGCAGTATTTT. It codes for CASSPSGAPTDTQYF. The V call is TRBV12-3 or TRBV12-4, the J call TRBJ2-3; 9 nucleotides align to TRBD2. V lost 5 bases and J lost 2; bases outside the gene matches: 5. The CDR3 is 15 residues long.

The table lists this clonotype with a few counts. The V gene is TRBV25-1, the J gene TRBJ1-1; D call uncertain. This CDR3 has 17 amino acids. Trimming shortened V by 4 bases and J by 7 bases, and 25 bases separated the two germline ends. The germline gives CDR1 MGHDK, CDR2 SYGVNS. CDR3 sequence: CASSGVIRAAGRFEAFF. The CDR3 DNA follows: TGTGCCAGCAGTGGGGTAATTCGGGCAGCCGGGCGGTTTGAAGCTTTCTTT.

Many counts were recorded for this clonotype. The chain recombines TRBV28 with TRBJ2-5, with a weak D call TRBD1 (5 bases). The ends were cut back, 5 bases at V and 2 bases at J, with 9 bases in the middle. The germline CDR1 and CDR2 sequences are MDHEN and SYDVKM. This CDR3 spans 13 amino acids. In DNA form, the CDR3 reads TGTGCCAGCAGTCGACAGAGTCAAGAGACCCAGTACTTC. Translation: CASSRQSQETQYF. Combining the CDR3 with reference TRBV28 and TRBJ2-5 gives the whole variable domain DVKVTQSSRYLVKRTGEKVFLECVQDMDHENMFWYRQDPGLGLRLIYFSYDVKMKEKGDIPEGYSVSREKKERFSLILESASTNQTSMYLCASSRQSQETQYFGPGTRLLVL.

The chain employs TRBV9 and TRBJ2-2; 7 nucleotides match TRBD1. CDR3 length equals 15 residues. Germline assignment: CDR1 SGDLS and CDR2 YYNGEE. Unmatched junction bases numbered 4, after V lost 1 base and J lost 4 bases. The CDR3 DNA reads TGTGCCAGCAGCGTACTACAGGGGAGCACCGGGGAGCTGTTTTTT. This translates into CASSVLQGSTGELFF.

This clonotype was detected ten times or more. The J gene is TRBJ2-7, the V gene TRBV3-1, with 7 bases aligning to TRBD1. Losses at the gene ends were 4 bases for V and 2 bases for J; bases not matched to a gene: 5. In germline, CDR1 is LGHDT, CDR2 YNNKEL (reference sequence). The CDR3 has 14 residues. DNA for the CDR3: TGTGCCAGCAGCCCGCCGGGACAGACCTACGAGCAGTACTTC. Amino acids: CASSPPGQTYEQYF.

This clonotype was seen a handful of times. V gene TRBV4-1 combines with J gene TRBJ1-1, with D hard to call. This CDR3 has 15 amino acids. The ends were cut back, 0 bases at V and 5 bases at J, with 13 bases in the middle. Germline V gives CDR1 MGHRA, CDR2 YSYEKL. This chain's CDR3 is CASSQDSGIRTEAFF. The CDR3 DNA reads as TGCGCCAGCAGCCAAGATAGCGGGATAAGGACTGAAGCTTTCTTT.

This clonotype was detected a few times. This may come from a read error, since a much larger clone is one base off. The gene calls are TRBV12-3 or TRBV12-4 and TRBJ2-1, with D possibly matching TRBD2 (6 bases). The length of the CDR3 is 15 residues. The V and J ends lost 1 base and 7 bases respectively, with 14 bases between them. CDR3 coding DNA: TGTGCCAGCAGTTTAGGCGGGACGGTGAAGAATGAGCAGTTCTTC. Amino acid sequence: CASSLGGTVKNEQFF.

The sample holds many counts of this clonotype. The chain has TRBV30 and TRBJ2-2; 8 nucleotides agree with TRBD1. V gave up 6 bases and J gave up 3 bases; unmatched junction bases: 3. Germline CDR1 reads GTSNPN; CDR2 reads SVGIG (reference sequence). This CDR3 has 13 residues. This CDR3 is CACLDRDTGELFF. The CDR3, as DNA: TGTGCCTGCCTGGACAGGGACACCGGGGAGCTGTTTTTT.